Listed here are 30 T cell receptor beta chains from one sample, sequenced in a study of CD8 T cells in ankylosing spondylitis listed by TCRdb under 2017. Library creation used 5' RACE. Sequencing took place on an Illumina HiSeq 2500. TCRdb reanalyzed the raw reads on its own, using fastp at Q25 for trimming and MiXCR for clone calling, and kept in-frame beta chains. Under each unique CDR3 protein, matching rows form one entry showing the most common genes and DNA. The sample table holds 150,000 to 200,000 distinct CDR3 sequences, of which 25% to 35% were seen once. Over 5.5% of the sample rests with the top ten. Material for sequencing was synovial fluid, either unsorted or a sorted T cell fraction (not recorded which). The receptors stem from a male donor with ankylosing spondylitis.

The gene calls are TRBV20-1 and TRBJ1-2; D perhaps matches TRBD1 (6 bases). Germline values: CDR1 DFQATT, CDR2 SNEGSKA (reference sequence). The V and J ends lost 3 bases and 4 bases respectively, with 9 bases between them. CDR3 length equals 12 residues. The CDR3 is CSASDRSYGYTF. Here the CDR3 DNA reads TGCAGTGCTAGCGACAGGTCCTATGGCTACACCTTC.

V usage is TRBV2 and J usage is TRBJ1-3; TRBD1 might be the D (5 bases). V shed 8 bases and J shed 2 bases, with 13 bases lying between them. This CDR3 has 14 residues. Per the germline V gene, CDR1 is SNHLY and CDR2 is FYNNEI. The chain's CDR3 is CASGGSRPGNTIYF. For the CDR3, the DNA is TGTGCCAGCGGGGGGAGCCGTCCTGGAAACACCATATATTTT.

In this sample, this clonotype turned up a few times. The chain uses TRBV18 and TRBJ2-1; D unclear. This CDR3 contains 15 residues. Germline CDR1 and CDR2: KGHSH and LQKENI. Trimming stripped 3 bases from V and 4 bases from J, with 13 bases between. The CDR3 protein is CASSPRQDRYNEQFF. In DNA, the CDR3 is TGTGCCAGCTCACCGCGTCAGGATAGATACAATGAGCAGTTCTTC. Together with reference TRBV18 and TRBJ2-1, the CDR3 gives the full variable domain: NAGVMQNPRHLVRRRGQEARLRCSPMKGHSHVYWYRQLPEEGLKFMVYLQKENIIDESGMPKERFSAEFPKEGPSILRIQQVVRGDSAAYFCASSPRQDRYNEQFFGPGTRLTVL.

In this sample, this clonotype turned up many times. This chain connects TRBV29-1 to TRBJ1-2; possible D gene TRBD1, 5 bases. V dropped 7 bases and J dropped 1 base, with 16 bases sitting between them. Germline CDR1 and CDR2: SQVTM and ANQGSEA. The CDR3 runs 14 residues. The CDR3 DNA is TGCAGCGCCGACGGGACCCTGGGTAACTATGGCTACACCTTC. Amino acids: CSADGTLGNYGYTF.

The chain uses TRBV7-9 and TRBJ1-2, with 8 bases that match TRBD1. The CDR3 spans 14 residues. Trimming at V came to 5 bases and at J to 4 bases, leaving 6 bases not matched to a gene. The germline V gene encodes CDR1 SEHNR and CDR2 FQNEAQ (reference sequence). The CDR3 DNA is TGTGCCAGCAGCCCACAGGGGGACCTCTATGGCTACACCTTC. Amino acid sequence: CASSPQGDLYGYTF.

The table lists this clonotype with a few counts. This chain joins TRBV3-1 and TRBJ2-3; 8 nucleotides agree with TRBD2. The trim removed 4 bases at V and 4 bases at J, leaving 7 bases unmatched. This CDR3 contains 15 residues. Germline V gene sequence: CDR1 LGHDT, CDR2 YNNKEL (reference sequence). For the CDR3, the DNA is TGTGCCAGCAGCCGAAGGCGGGGGGTCTCAGATACGCAGTATTTT. Encoded protein: CASSRRRGVSDTQYF.

This chain uses TRBV28 with TRBJ2-7; D not certain. This CDR3 has 12 residues. The V gene lost 10 bases and the J gene lost 2 bases, with 12 bases spanning the gap. CDR1 and CDR2 (germline): MDHEN, SYDVKM. In DNA, the CDR3 is TGTGCCAAGGCGTTAGCCCCCTACGAGCAGTACTTC. Encoded protein: CAKALAPYEQYF.

The chain links TRBV3-1 to TRBJ2-7; TRBD1 aligns across 7 bases. This CDR3 has 14 residues. Germline V gene sequence: CDR1 LGHDT, CDR2 YNNKEL (reference sequence). The trim removed 3 bases at V and 6 bases at J, leaving 8 bases unmatched. CDR3 in amino acids: CASSHRQGQGEQYF. The CDR3 DNA reads TGTGCCAGCAGCCATCGACAGGGTCAAGGCGAGCAGTACTTC.

This sequence joins TRBV7-2 and TRBJ2-7; a possible D gene is TRBD1 (5 bases). The CDR3 length is 13 residues. CDR1 is SGHTA, CDR2 FQGNSA, per germline. Trimming removed 0 bases at V and 5 bases at J, with 8 bases between. This CDR3 is CASSLAQGNEQYF. The CDR3 nucleotides read TGTGCCAGCAGCTTAGCCCAGGGAAACGAGCAGTACTTC.

Comment on this clonotype: Without the conserved terminal phenylalanine or tryptophan, this CDR3 likely stems from a read error. The V and J genes are TRBV12-3 or TRBV12-4 and TRBJ2-1, with D perhaps matching TRBD1 (6 bases). CDR3 length: 11 residues. V shed 3 bases and J shed 10 bases, with 7 bases lying between them. CDR3: CASSFGTEQFL. Here the CDR3 DNA reads TGTGCCAGCAGTTTTGGGACAGAGCAGTTCTTG.

This clonotype was counted a few times. The chain has TRBV7-2 and TRBJ2-1; 7 nucleotides match TRBD2. CDR1 and CDR2 (germline): SGHTA, FQGNSA. The CDR3 covers 14 residues. The V gene end was trimmed by 1 base and the J gene end by 8 bases; junction bases not matched to a gene: 5. The CDR3 reads CASSLGLASHEQFF. CDR3 in DNA: TGTGCCAGCAGCTTAGGACTAGCTAGCCATGAGCAGTTCTTC.

V gene TRBV24-1 combines with J gene TRBJ2-1; 9 positions match TRBD2. J was trimmed by 10 bases and V by 5 bases; bases with no gene match: 17. CDR3 length: 17 amino acids. Per germline, CDR1 KGHDR and CDR2 SFDVKD. The CDR3 loop is CATSAGGTGGREHEQFF. The CDR3 nucleotides are TGTGCCACCAGTGCCGGGGGTACTGGCGGGAGGGAACACGAGCAGTTCTTC.

This clonotype was recorded a few times. The chain links TRBV29-1 to TRBJ1-1; TRBD1 agrees at 7 bases. The CDR3 runs to 13 residues. From germline, CDR1 is SQVTM and CDR2 ANQGSEA. V gave up 6 bases and J gave up 5 bases; unmatched junction bases: 9. The CDR3 sequence is CSVIDRTGTEAFF. The CDR3 coding sequence is TGCAGCGTCATCGATCGGACAGGAACTGAAGCTTTCTTT.

The gene calls are TRBV2 and TRBJ1-6; no clear D. The CDR3 spans 17 residues. The V and J ends lost 0 bases and 6 bases respectively, with 15 bases between them. From germline, CDR1 is SNHLY and CDR2 FYNNEI. The CDR3 bases are TGTGCCAGCAGTGAAGCGCTTGGAGGAGACTCTAATTCACCCCTCCACTTT. Protein sequence: CASSEALGGDSNSPLHF.

This clonotype was counted between two and nine times. The V and J genes are TRBV6-1 and TRBJ2-1, with 10 bases that match TRBD1. CDR3 length: 15 residues. V trimming: 6 bases; J trimming: 5 bases; junction bases outside the gene matches: 7. Germline-derived CDR1 and CDR2 are MNHNS and SASEGT. The CDR3 nucleotides are TGTGCCAGCAGGGGGGGGGGGACAGGGGACAATGAGCAGTTCTTC. This codes for CASRGGGTGDNEQFF.

This clonotype is medium-sized. The genes are TRBV15 and TRBJ1-1, with a weak D call TRBD1 (6 bases). This CDR3 region has 15 residues. Germline V gene sequence: CDR1 LNHNV, CDR2 YYDKDF (reference sequence). Between the trimmed V and J ends, which lost 3 bases and 0 bases, there was a span of 11 bases. CDR3 sequence (DNA): TGTGCCACCAGCAGGATTGACAGGTTGAACACTGAAGCTTTCTTT. It yields the protein CATSRIDRLNTEAFF.

This clonotype was seen a few times. The chain is built from TRBV30 and TRBJ1-1; D call uncertain. There are 14 residues in the CDR3. V shed 4 bases and J shed 0 bases, with 12 bases lying between them. The germline gives CDR1 GTSNPN, CDR2 SVGIG (reference sequence). The CDR3 DNA follows: TGTGCCTGGATGTCGAAACCGGTGAACACTGAAGCTTTCTTT. Translated: CAWMSKPVNTEAFF.

This clonotype was recorded a few times. This chain links TRBV7-2 with TRBJ2-7, with a tentative D call TRBD1 (6 bases). The CDR3 is 13 amino acids. The ends were cut back, 6 bases at V and 4 bases at J, with 13 bases in the middle. Germline assignment: CDR1 SGHTA and CDR2 FQGNSA. In DNA form, the CDR3 reads TGTGCCAGCAGTCCCCGGGACAAGTACGAGCAGTACTTC. Its translation is CASSPRDKYEQYF.

This clonotype turned up a few times. The chain has TRBV7-2 and TRBJ2-7, with 12 bases matching TRBD2. V shed 6 bases, J shed 1 base, and the junction held 1 base outside the gene matches. CDR3 length: 14 residues. From germline, CDR1 is SGHTA and CDR2 FQGNSA. CDR3 sequence (DNA): TGTGCCAGCAGTGGACTAGCGGGGTCCTACGAGCAGTACTTC. The encoded protein is CASSGLAGSYEQYF. Full variable domain (missing parts from reference TRBV7-2 and TRBJ2-7): GAGVSQSPSNKVTEKGKDVELRCDPISGHTALYWYRQSLGQGLEFLIYFQGNSAPDKSGLPSDRFSAERTGGSVSTLTIQRTQQEDSAVYLCASSGLAGSYEQYFGPGTRLTVT.

This CDR3 is CASSLLQGVGANVLTF. The CDR3 bases are TGTGCCAGCAGTTTGCTACAGGGGGTCGGGGCCAACGTCCTGACTTTC. This chain uses TRBV12-3 or TRBV12-4 with TRBJ2-6, with 8 bases lining up with TRBD1. This CDR3 comprises 16 residues. The V and J ends lost 3 bases and 4 bases, in that order; junction bases with no gene match: 5.

The chain couples TRBV28 to TRBJ1-1, with TRBD1 matching 7 bases. Germline CDR1 MDHEN, CDR2 SYDVKM. V shed 7 bases and J 7 bases; nucleotides not matched to a gene: 6. This CDR3 spans 12 amino acids. CDR3 bases: TGTGCCAGCATACCGACAGGGCGTGAAGCTTTCTTT. This codes for CASIPTGREAFF.

This clonotype was detected a few times. This chain joins TRBV11-1 and TRBJ2-1, with 8 bases fitting TRBD2. This CDR3 has 18 residues. The germline V gene has CDR1 SGHAT and CDR2 FQDESV (reference sequence). The J segment lost 1 base and the V segment lost 0 bases, leaving 8 bases of the junction unmatched. The chain's CDR3 is CASSLALTGGESYNEQFF. The CDR3 bases are TGTGCCAGCAGCTTAGCCTTAACCGGGGGGGAGTCCTACAATGAGCAGTTCTTC.

The chain couples TRBV14 to TRBJ2-4, with D tentatively TRBD1 (6 bases). Trimming left V 0 bases short and J 0 bases short, with 12 bases between. CDR1 SGHDN and CDR2 FVKESK come from the germline V gene. There are 17 residues in the CDR3. This CDR3 is CASSQEDRTVAKNIQYF. In nucleotides, the CDR3 is TGTGCCAGCAGCCAAGAGGACAGAACCGTAGCCAAAAACATTCAGTACTTC.

With respect to this clonotype: It may be a read error: a sequence one base away is much more abundant. The rearrangement links TRBV5-6 to TRBJ1-2; the D gene is possibly TRBD1 (6 bases). The germline V and J ends were trimmed by 8 bases and 2 bases, with 13 bases remaining between them. The germline gives CDR1 SGHDT, CDR2 YYEEEE. The CDR3 runs to 13 residues. CDR3 DNA: TGTGCCAGGAGCACAGGGATAAACTATGGCTACACCTTC. Translating it yields CARSTGINYGYTF.

The chain joins TRBV5-1 to TRBJ2-1; 11 bases match TRBD2. CDR1 is SGHRS, CDR2 YFSETQ, per germline. V trimming: 3 bases; J trimming: 5 bases; junction bases outside the gene matches: 7. The length of the CDR3 is 16 residues. CDR3 sequence reads: CASSSGGTSGNNEQFF. CDR3 DNA sequence: TGCGCCAGCAGCTCGGGAGGGACTAGCGGCAACAATGAGCAGTTCTTC.

In this sample, this clonotype turned up many times. V is TRBV7-6 and J is TRBJ2-2; D perhaps matches TRBD2 (5 bases). The CDR3 spans 16 residues. The germline V gene encodes CDR1 SGHVS and CDR2 FNYEAQ. V shed 5 bases and J shed 4 bases, with 17 bases lying between them. In nucleotides, the CDR3 is TGTGCCAGCAGCCCAACCCGACTATCCCCCACCGGGGAGCTGTTTTTT. Translating it yields CASSPTRLSPTGELFF.

This chain joins TRBV7-2 and TRBJ1-1; perhaps TRBD1 as D (5 bases). Trimming shortened V by 6 bases and J by 4 bases, and 18 bases separated the two germline ends. The germline CDR1 and CDR2 sequences are SGHTA and FQGNSA. This CDR3 is built from 15 residues. CDR3 sequence (DNA): TGTGCCAGCAGACCCACAATTCAGGGCTTCACTGAAGCTTTCTTT. This encodes CASRPTIQGFTEAFF.

The chain carries TRBV19 and TRBJ2-2; TRBD1 is a possible D gene (5 bases). CDR1 is LNHDA, CDR2 SQIVND, per germline (reference sequence). This CDR3 contains 17 residues. V lost 0 bases and J lost 2, with 13 bases in between. This CDR3 reads CASSIDPTAINTGELFF. The CDR3 nucleotides are TGTGCCAGTAGTATAGACCCGACAGCGATCAACACCGGGGAGCTGTTTTTT.

This clonotype has just a few counts. The V call is TRBV6-1, the J call TRBJ2-1; 8 bases fit TRBD1. The length of the CDR3 is 14 residues. CDR1 MNHNS and CDR2 SASEGT come from the germline V gene. After removal of 6 bases from V and 4 bases from J, the junction contained 5 bases not matched to a gene. In DNA, the CDR3 is TGTGCCAGCAGCCGACAGGGGCCTTACAATGAGCAGTTCTTC. Its translation: CASSRQGPYNEQFF.

This clonotype was seen a handful of times. The chain couples TRBV20-1 to TRBJ1-1; no clear D gene. The CDR3 has 12 residues. The germline V and J ends were trimmed by 3 bases and 4 bases, with 9 bases remaining between them. Germline-derived CDR1 and CDR2 are DFQATT and SNEGSKA (reference sequence). In DNA, the CDR3 is TGCAGTGCTAGTCTAGGTAGCACTGAAGCTTTCTTT. Residues: CSASLGSTEAFF.